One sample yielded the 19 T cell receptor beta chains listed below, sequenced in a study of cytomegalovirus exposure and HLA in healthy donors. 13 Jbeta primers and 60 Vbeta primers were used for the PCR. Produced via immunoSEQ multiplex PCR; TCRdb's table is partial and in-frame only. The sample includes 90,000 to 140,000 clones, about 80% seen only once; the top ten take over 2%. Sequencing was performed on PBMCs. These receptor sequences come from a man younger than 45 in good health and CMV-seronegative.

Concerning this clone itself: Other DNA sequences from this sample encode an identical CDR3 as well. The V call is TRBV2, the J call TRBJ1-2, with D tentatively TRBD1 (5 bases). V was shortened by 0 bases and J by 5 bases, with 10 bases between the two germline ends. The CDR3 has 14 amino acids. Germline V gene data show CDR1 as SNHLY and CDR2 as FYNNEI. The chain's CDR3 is CASSEAGGDYGYTF. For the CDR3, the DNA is TGTGCCAGCAGTGAAGCTGGGGGGGATTATGGCTACACCTTC.

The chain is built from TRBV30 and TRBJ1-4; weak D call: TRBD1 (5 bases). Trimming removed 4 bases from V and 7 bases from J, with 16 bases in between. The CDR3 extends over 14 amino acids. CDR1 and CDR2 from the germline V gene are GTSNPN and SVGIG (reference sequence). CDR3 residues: CAWNGGAEVEKLFF. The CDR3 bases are TGTGCCTGGAACGGCGGGGCGGAGGTTGAAAAACTGTTTTTT. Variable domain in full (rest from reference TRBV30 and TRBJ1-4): SQTIHQWPATLVQPVGSPLSLECTVEGTSNPNLYWYRQAAGRGLQLLFYSVGIGQISSEVPQNLSASRPQDRQFILSSKKLLLSDSGFYLCAWNGGAEVEKLFFGSGTQLSVL.

Here the CDR3 DNA reads TGTGCCAGCAGCAAACGGGACAGGAACACTGAAGCTTTCTTT. Protein product: CASSKRDRNTEAFF. The chain couples TRBV11-2 to TRBJ1-1; 7 nucleotides match TRBD1. This CDR3 comprises 14 residues. Per germline, CDR1 SGHAT and CDR2 FQNNGV. J lost 1 base, V lost 5 bases, and 4 bases had no gene match.

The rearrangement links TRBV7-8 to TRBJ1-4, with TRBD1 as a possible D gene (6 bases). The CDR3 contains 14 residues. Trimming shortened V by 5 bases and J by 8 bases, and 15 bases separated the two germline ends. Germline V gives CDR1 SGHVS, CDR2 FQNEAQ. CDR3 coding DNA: TGTGCCAGCAGCGTACAGGGTGCTCGGGAAAAACTGTTTTTT. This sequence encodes CASSVQGAREKLFF.

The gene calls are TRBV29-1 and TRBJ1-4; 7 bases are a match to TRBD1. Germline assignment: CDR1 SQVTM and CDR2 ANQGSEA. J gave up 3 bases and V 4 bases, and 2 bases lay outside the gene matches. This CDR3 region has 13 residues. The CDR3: CSVGGTANEKLFF. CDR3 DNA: TGCAGCGTTGGAGGGACAGCTAATGAAAAACTGTTTTTT.

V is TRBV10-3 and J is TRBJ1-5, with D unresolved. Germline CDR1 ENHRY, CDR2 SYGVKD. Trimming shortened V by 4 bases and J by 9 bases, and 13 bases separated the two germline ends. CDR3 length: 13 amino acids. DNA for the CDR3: TGTGCCATCAGTGCCGAGGTTGATTTGCCCCAGCATTTT. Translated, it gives CAISAEVDLPQHF.

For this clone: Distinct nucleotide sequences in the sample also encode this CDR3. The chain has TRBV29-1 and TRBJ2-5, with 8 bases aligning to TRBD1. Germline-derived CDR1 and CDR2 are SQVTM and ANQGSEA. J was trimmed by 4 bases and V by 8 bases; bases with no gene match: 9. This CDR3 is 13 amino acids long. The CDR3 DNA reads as TGCAGCAATCAACGACAGGGGACAGAGACCCAGTACTTC. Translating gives CSNQRQGTETQYF.

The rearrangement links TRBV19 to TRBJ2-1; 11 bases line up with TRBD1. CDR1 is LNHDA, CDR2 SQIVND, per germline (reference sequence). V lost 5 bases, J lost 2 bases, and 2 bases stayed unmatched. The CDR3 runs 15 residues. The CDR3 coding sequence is TGTGCCAGTAGTGGGACAGGGGGTCCCTACAATGAGCAGTTCTTC. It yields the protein CASSGTGGPYNEQFF.

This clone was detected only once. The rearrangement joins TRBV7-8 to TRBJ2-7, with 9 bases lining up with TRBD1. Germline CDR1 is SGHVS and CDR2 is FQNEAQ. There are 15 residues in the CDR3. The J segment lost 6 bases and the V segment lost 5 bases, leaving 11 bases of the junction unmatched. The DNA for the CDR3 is TGTGCCAGCAGCCTAGGAATCCGGGACAGGGCCGAGCAGTACTTC. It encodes CASSLGIRDRAEQYF.

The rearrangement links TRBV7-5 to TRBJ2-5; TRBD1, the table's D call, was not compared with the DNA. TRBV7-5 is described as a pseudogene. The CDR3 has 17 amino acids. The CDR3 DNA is TGTGTCAGAAGCTACCCGCCGGACAGGGGGCGCCAAGAGACCCAGTACTTC. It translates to CVRSYPPDRGRQETQYF.

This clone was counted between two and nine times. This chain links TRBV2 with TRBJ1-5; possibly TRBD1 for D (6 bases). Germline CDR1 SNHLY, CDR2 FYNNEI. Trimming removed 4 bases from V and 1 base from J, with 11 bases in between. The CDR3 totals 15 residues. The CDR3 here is CASSVAGASNQPQHF. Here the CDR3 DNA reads TGTGCCAGCAGTGTAGCGGGGGCGAGCAATCAGCCCCAGCATTTT.

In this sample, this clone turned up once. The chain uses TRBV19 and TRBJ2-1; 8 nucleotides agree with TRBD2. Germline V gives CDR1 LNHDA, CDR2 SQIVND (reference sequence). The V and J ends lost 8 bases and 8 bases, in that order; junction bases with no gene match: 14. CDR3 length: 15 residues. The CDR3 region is CASSAIDGRAHEQFF. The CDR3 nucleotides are TGTGCCAGTTCCGCAATCGACGGGAGGGCCCATGAGCAGTTCTTC.

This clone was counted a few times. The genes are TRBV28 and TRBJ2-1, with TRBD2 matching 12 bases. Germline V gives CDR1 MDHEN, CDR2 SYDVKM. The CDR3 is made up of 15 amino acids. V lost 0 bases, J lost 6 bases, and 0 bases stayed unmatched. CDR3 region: CASSLWTSGSNEQFF. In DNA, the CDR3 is TGTGCCAGCAGTTTATGGACTAGCGGGAGCAATGAGCAGTTCTTC.

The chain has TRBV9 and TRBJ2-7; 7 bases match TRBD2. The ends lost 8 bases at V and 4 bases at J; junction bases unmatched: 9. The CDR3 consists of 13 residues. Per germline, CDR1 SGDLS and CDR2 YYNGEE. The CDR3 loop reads CASSQAGSYEQYF. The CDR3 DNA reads TGTGCCAGTTCCCAAGCGGGGTCTTACGAGCAGTACTTC.

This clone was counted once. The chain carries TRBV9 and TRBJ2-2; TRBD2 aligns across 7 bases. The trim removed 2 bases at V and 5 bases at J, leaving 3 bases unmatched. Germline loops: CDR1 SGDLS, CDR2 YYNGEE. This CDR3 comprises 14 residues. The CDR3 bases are TGTGCCAGCAGCGTTAATAGCGGGACCGGGGAGCTGTTTTTT. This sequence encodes CASSVNSGTGELFF.

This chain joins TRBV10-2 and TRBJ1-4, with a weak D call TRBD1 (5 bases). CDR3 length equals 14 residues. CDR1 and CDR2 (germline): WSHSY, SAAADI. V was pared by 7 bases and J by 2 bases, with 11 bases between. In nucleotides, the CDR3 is TGCGCCAGCACCGGACACGCCACTAATGAAAAACTGTTTTTT. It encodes CASTGHATNEKLFF.

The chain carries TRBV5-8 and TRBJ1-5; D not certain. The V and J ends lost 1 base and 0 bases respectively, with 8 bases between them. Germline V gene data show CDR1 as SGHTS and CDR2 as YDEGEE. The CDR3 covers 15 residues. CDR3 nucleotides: TGTGCCAGCAGCTTGAGAGGAAATAGCAATCAGCCCCAGCATTTT. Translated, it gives CASSLRGNSNQPQHF.

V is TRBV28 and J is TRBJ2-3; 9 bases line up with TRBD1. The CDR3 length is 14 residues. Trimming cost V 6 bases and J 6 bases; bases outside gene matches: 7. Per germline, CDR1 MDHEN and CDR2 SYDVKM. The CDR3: CASRPGTGTDTQYF. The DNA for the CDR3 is TGTGCCAGCAGGCCCGGGACAGGGACGGATACGCAGTATTTT. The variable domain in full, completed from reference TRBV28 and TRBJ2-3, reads DVKVTQSSRYLVKRTGEKVFLECVQDMDHENMFWYRQDPGLGLRLIYFSYDVKMKEKGDIPEGYSVSREKKERFSLILESASTNQTSMYLCASRPGTGTDTQYFGPGTRLTVL.

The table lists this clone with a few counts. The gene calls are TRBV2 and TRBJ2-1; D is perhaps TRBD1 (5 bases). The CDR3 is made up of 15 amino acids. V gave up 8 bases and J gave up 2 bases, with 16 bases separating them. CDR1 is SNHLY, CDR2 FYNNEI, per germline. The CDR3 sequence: CASQTGWSTYNEQFF. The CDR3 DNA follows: TGTGCCAGCCAAACAGGCTGGAGCACCTACAATGAGCAGTTCTTC.